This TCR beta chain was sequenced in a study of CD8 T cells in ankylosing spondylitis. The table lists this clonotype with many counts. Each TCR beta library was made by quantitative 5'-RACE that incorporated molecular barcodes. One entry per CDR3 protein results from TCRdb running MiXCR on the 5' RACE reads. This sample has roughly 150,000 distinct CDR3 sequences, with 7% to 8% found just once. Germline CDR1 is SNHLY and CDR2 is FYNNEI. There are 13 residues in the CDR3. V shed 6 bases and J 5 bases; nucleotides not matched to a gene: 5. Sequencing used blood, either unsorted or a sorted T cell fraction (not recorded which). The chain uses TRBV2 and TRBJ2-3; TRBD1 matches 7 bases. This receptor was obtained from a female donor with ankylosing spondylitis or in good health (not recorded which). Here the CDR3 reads CASSEGARDTQYF. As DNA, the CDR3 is TGTGCCAGCAGCGAGGGGGCGAGAGATACGCAGTATTTT.